This T cell receptor beta chain was identified in a study of blood T cell repertoires in COVID-19. J was trimmed by 4 bases and V by 4 bases; bases with no gene match: 4. CDR1 and CDR2 (germline): MDHEN, SYDVKM. The CDR3 has 14 residues. Clones were read by immunoSEQ multiplex PCR, and TCRdb kept only the in-frame ones, dropping some. The data contain about 220,000 clones, 83% of them singletons. The rearrangement uses TRBV28 and TRBJ1-1; 9 bases fit TRBD1. The sequencing input was peripheral blood. The clonotype comes from a woman aged 40-49 years with active or convalescent COVID-19. CDR3 DNA sequence: TGTGCCAGCAGTTCTCGGGGACAGGGCACTGAAGCTTTCTTT. It yields the protein CASSSRGQGTEAFF.